This TCR beta chain is drawn from a study of blood T cell repertoires in COVID-19. On the study more broadly: Italy, Spain and the United States were the sources of the convalescent and acute COVID-19 samples.

This clone came up once. In the original processing: Reference gene primer amplification gave nucleated cell count estimates. Libraries were prepared by immunoSEQ multiplex PCR; TCRdb keeps only in-frame clonotypes and omits some of them. V, J and clone size derive from that table, while D and trimming were established from the DNA sequence. The data contain 250,000 or so clones, about 88% of them singletons. The V gene's germline CDR1 is LGHNA and CDR2 YSLEER. Trimming took 0 bases from V and 0 from J, leaving 13 bases between them. The CDR3 has 17 amino acids. The sample consisted of peripheral blood. V gene TRBV4-3 combines with J gene TRBJ2-3, with D perhaps matching TRBD1 (5 bases). The receptor was derived from a woman aged 40 to 50 who had recovered from COVID-19. The CDR3 sequence: CASSQDGALTSTDTQYF. The CDR3 nucleotides are TGCGCCAGCAGCCAAGATGGGGCGTTGACTAGCACAGATACGCAGTATTTT.